This TCR beta chain originates from a study of blood T cell repertoires in COVID-19. Study in general: The cDNA or gDNA used as material had been derived from T cells, B-cell-depleted T cells, or PBMCs.

Method: immunoSEQ multiplex PCR; TCRdb's copy keeps in-frame clones and lacks some. The sample includes roughly 280,000 clones, approximately 86% seen only once; the top ten take about 8.6%. The germline V gene encodes CDR1 SGHTS and CDR2 YDEGEE. V shed 6 bases and J shed 1 base, with 20 bases lying between them. The CDR3 spans 18 residues. The rearrangement joins TRBV5-8 to TRBJ2-6; D is perhaps TRBD1 (6 bases). The sequenced sample was peripheral blood. The receptor comes from a man aged 35-49 years with active or convalescent COVID-19. The chain's CDR3 is CASTRTAADWSGANVLTF. CDR3 coding DNA: TGTGCCAGCACCCGGACAGCGGCGGATTGGTCTGGGGCCAACGTCCTGACTTTC. The full variable domain, its missing parts supplied by reference TRBV5-8 and TRBJ2-6, is EAGVTQSPTHLIKTRGQQATLRCSPISGHTSVYWYQQALGLGLQFLLWYDEGEERNRGNFPPRFSGRQFPNYSSELNVNALELEDSALYLCASTRTAADWSGANVLTFGAGSRLTVL.